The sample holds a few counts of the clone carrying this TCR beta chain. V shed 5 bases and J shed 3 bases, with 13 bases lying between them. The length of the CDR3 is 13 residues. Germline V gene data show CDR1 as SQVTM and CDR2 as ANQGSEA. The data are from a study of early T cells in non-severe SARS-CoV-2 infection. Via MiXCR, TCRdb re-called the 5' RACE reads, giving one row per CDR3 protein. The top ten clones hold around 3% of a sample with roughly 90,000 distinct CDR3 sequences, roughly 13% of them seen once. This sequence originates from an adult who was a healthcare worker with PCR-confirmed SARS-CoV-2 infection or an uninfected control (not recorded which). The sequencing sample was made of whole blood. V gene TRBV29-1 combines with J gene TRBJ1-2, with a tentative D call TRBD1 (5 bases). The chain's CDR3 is CSVLAGSYYGYTF. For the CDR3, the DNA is TGCAGCGTTTTGGCAGGGAGTTACTATGGCTACACCTTC.